This T cell receptor beta chain was observed in a study of T cell responses to AZD1222 COVID-19 vaccine. Overall study findings and caveats: Recipients of AZD1222 seropositive at baseline numbered only five or six. No repertoire was sampled before or during the peak T cell response, only after it.

The assay was immunoSEQ multiplex PCR, and TCRdb's table has in-frame clones only and misses some. The sample shows roughly 130,000 clones, over 75% of them seen only once. Germline CDR1 SGDLS, CDR2 YYNGEE. This CDR3 has 13 amino acids. V lost 7 bases and J lost 7, with 15 bases in between. As concerns this clone: Its specificity is unknown.

This TCR was sampled from an adult in good health. The sequences come from peripheral blood, collected on day 0 of AZD1222 vaccination. V is TRBV9 and J is TRBJ2-1; D is ambiguous. CDR3: CASRQERENEQFF. The CDR3 DNA reads TGTGCCAGCCGACAAGAACGCGAAAATGAGCAGTTCTTC.